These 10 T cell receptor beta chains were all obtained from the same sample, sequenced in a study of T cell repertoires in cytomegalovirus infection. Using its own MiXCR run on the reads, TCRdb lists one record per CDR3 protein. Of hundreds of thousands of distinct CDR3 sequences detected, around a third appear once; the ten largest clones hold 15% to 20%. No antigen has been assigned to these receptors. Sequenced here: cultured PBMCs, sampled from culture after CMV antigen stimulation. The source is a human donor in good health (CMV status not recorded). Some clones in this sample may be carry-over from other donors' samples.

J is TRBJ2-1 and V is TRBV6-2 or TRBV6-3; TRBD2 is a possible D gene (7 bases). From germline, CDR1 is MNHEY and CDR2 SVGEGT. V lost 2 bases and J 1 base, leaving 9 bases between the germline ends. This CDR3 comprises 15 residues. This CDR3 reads CASSYGGASYNEQFF. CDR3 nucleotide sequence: TGTGCCAGCAGTTACGGGGGGGCTTCCTACAATGAGCAGTTCTTC.

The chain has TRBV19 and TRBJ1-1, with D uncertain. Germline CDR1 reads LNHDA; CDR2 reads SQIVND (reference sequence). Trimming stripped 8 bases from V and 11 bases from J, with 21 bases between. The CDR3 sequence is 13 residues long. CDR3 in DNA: TGTGCCAGTGGTGGCAGCATGGGATCTGTTGCTTTCTTT. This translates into CASGGSMGSVAFF. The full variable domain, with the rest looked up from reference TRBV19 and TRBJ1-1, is DGGITQSPKYLFRKEGQNVTLSCEQNLNHDAMYWYRQDPGQGLRLIYYSQIVNDFQKGDIAEGYSVSREKKESFPLTVTSAQKNPTAFYLCASGGSMGSVAFFGQGTRLTVV.

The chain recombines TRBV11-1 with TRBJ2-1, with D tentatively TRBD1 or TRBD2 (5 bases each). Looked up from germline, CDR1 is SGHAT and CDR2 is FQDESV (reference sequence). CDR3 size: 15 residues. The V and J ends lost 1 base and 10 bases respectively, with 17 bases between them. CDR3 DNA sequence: TGTGCCAGCAGCTTAGGGTGGGGGTCCGTAACCGAGCAGTTCTTC. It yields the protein CASSLGWGSVTEQFF.

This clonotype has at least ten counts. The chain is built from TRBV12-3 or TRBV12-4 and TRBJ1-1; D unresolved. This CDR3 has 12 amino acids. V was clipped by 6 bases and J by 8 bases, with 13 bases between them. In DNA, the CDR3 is TGTGCCAGCAGCCCCGGGATGACAGAAGCTTTCTTT. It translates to CASSPGMTEAFF.

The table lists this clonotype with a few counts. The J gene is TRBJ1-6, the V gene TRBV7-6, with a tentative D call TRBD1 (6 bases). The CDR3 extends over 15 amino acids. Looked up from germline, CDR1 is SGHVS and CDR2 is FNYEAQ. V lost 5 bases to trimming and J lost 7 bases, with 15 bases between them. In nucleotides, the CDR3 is TGTGCCAGCAGCCCCACACAGGGCCCCAATTCACCCCTCCACTTT. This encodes CASSPTQGPNSPLHF.

The CDR3 DNA reads as TGCAGTGCCCCCAGACCCGGGATCCAAGAGACCCAGTACTTC. It yields the protein CSAPRPGIQETQYF. V gene TRBV20-1 combines with J gene TRBJ2-5; D might be TRBD2 (5 bases). Germline V CDR1 and CDR2: DFQATT, SNEGSKA (reference sequence). This CDR3 comprises 14 residues. V lost 6 bases and J 1 base, leaving 15 bases between the germline ends.

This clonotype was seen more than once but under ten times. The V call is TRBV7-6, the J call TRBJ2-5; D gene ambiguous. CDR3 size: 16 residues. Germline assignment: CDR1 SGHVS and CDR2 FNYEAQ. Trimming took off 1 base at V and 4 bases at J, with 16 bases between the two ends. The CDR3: CASSLGVQELAETQYF. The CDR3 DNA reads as TGTGCCAGCAGCTTAGGTGTTCAGGAGTTAGCAGAGACCCAGTACTTC.

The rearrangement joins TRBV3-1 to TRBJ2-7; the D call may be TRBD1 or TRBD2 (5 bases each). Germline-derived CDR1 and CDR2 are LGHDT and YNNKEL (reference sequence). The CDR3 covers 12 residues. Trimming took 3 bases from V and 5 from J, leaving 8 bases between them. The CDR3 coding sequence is TGTGCCAGCAGCCAGTTGGGGGACGAGCAGTACTTC. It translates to CASSQLGDEQYF.

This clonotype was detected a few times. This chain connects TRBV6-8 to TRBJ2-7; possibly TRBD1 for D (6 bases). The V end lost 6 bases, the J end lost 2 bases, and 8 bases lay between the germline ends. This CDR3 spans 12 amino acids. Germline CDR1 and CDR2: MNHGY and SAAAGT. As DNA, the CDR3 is TGTGCCAGCAGAAACAGGGCCTACGAGCAGTACTTC. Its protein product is CASRNRAYEQYF.

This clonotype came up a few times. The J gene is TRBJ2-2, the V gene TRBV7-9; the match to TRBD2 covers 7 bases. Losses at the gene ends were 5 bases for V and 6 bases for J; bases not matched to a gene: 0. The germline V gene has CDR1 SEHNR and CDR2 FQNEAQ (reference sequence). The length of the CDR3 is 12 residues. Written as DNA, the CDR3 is TGTGCCAGCAGCCGGGAGGCCGGGGAGCTGTTTTTT. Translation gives CASSREAGELFF. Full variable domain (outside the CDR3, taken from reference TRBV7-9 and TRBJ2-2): DTGVSQNPRHKITKRGQNVTFRCDPISEHNRLYWYRQTLGQGPEFLTYFQNEAQLEKSRLLSDRFSAERPKGSFSTLEIQRTEQGDSAMYLCASSREAGELFFGEGSRLTVL.